This T cell receptor (beta chain) originates from a study of shared clonotypes between healthy human individuals. The wider study: CD8 memory received one plate per donor, CD8 naive two, CD4 memory three and CD4 naive three. Study observations and caveats: Only blood was sampled; tissue repertoires likely differ. Relative to clonotypes present in all four donors, those not shared had lower generation probabilities.

Into CD45RA+ naive and CD45RA-negative memory subsets, the CD4+ cells were split. Of note for this clone: Its antigen is as yet unknown.

The protocol was immunoSEQ multiplex PCR, while the TCRdb copy is restricted to in-frame clones and leaves out a portion. The repertoire has around 1.1 million clones, 60% to 85% of them found once; the top ten carry more than 0.85%. The TCR comes from a man in his late teens or twenties in good health. Some clones in this sample may be carry-over from other donors' samples. The sample was memory CD4+ T cells from PBMCs. As to subset: CD45RA-negative fraction.

This chain's CDR3 is CARPPPTTFSSYEQYF. CDR3 in DNA: TGCGCCAGACCCCCCCCGACAACCTTCAGCTCCTACGAGCAGTACTTC. The chain joins TRBV10-1 to TRBJ2-7; D not resolved. V shed 9 bases and J shed 0 bases, with 21 bases lying between them. There are 16 residues in the CDR3. Germline lookup yields CDR1 WNHNN and CDR2 SYGVQD (reference sequence).